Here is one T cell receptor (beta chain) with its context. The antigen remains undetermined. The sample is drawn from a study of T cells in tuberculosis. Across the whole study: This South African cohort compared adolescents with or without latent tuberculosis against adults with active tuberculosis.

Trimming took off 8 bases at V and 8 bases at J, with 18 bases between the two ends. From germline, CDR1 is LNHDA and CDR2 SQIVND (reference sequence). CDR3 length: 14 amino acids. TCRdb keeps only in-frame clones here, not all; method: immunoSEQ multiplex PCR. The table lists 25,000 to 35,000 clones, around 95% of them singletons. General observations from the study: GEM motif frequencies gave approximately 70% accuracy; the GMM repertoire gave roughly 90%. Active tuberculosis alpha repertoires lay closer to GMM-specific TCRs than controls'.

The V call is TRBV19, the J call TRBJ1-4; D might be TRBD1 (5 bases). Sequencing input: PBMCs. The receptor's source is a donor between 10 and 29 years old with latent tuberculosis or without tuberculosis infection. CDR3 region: CASAQGPVGEKLFF. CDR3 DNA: TGTGCCAGTGCCCAGGGCCCGGTGGGGGAAAAACTGTTTTTT.